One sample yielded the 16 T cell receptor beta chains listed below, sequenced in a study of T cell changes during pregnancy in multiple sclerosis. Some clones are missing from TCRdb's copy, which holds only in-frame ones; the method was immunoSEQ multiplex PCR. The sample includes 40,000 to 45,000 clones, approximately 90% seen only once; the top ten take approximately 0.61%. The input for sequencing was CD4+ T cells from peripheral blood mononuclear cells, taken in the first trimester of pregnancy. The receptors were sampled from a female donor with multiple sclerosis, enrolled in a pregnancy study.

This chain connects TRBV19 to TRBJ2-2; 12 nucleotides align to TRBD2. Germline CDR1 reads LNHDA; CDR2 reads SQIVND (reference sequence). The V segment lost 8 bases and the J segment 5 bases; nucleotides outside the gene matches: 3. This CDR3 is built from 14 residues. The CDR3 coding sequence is TGTGCCAGTCGACTAGCGGGAGATACCGGGGAGCTGTTTTTT. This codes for CASRLAGDTGELFF.

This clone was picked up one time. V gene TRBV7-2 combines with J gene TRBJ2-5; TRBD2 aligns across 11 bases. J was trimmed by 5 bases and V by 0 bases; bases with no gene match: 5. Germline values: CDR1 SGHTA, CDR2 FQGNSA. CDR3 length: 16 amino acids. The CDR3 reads CASSLAGLAGRETQYF. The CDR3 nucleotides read TGTGCCAGCAGCTTAGCCGGACTAGCGGGCCGTGAGACCCAGTACTTC.

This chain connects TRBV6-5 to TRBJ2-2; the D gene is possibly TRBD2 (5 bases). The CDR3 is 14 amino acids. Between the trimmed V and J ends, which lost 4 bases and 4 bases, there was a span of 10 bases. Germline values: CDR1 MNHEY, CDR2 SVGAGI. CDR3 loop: CASSSGLFTGELFF. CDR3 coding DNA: TGTGCCAGCAGTTCAGGACTTTTCACCGGGGAGCTGTTTTTT.

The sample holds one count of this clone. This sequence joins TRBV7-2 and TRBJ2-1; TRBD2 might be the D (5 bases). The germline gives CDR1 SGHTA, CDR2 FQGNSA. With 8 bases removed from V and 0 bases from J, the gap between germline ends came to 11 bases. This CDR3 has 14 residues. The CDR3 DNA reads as TGTGCCAGCTGCGGGTCCAGCTCCTACAATGAGCAGTTCTTC. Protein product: CASCGSSSYNEQFF.

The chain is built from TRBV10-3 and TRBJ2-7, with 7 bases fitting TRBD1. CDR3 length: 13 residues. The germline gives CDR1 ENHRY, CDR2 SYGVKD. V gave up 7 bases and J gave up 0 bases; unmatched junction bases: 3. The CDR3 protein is CAIKGTDSYEQYF. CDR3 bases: TGTGCCATCAAAGGGACAGACTCCTACGAGCAGTACTTC.

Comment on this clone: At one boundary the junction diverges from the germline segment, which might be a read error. CDR3 DNA sequence: TGTGCCAGCAGTTTAGGATTGGACAGGGGGCATGGCTACACCTTC. Encoded protein: CASSLGLDRGHGYTF. This chain links TRBV11-3 with TRBJ1-2; TRBD1 matches 11 bases. The CDR3 is 15 amino acids. CDR1 is SGHNT and CDR2 is YENEEA in the germline V gene.

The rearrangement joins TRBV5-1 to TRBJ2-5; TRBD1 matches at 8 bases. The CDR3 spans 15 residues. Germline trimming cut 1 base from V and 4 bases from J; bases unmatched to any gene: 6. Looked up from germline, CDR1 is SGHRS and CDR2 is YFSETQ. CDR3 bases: TGCGCCAGCAGCTTGACCAGGGGGCCGGGAGAGACCCAGTACTTC. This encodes CASSLTRGPGETQYF.

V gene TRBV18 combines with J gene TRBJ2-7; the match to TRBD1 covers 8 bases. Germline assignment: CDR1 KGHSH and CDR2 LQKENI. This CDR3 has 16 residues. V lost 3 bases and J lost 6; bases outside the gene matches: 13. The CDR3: CASSPDRASLGVEQYF. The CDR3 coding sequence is TGTGCCAGCTCACCGGACAGGGCCTCACTTGGGGTCGAGCAGTACTTC.

The CDR3: CASSSLKIGNTIYF. As DNA, the CDR3 is TGTGCCAGCAGCTCCCTAAAGATTGGAAACACCATATATTTT. This chain uses TRBV5-6 with TRBJ1-3; no reliable D call. Trimming took off 3 bases at V and 3 bases at J, with 10 bases between the two ends. Germline-derived CDR1 and CDR2 are SGHDT and YYEEEE. The CDR3 has 14 residues.

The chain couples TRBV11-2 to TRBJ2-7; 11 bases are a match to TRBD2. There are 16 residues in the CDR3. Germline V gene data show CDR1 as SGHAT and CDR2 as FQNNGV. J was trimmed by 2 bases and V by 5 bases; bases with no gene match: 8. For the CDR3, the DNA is TGTGCCAGCAGCCCCTTACAGGGACTAGCGGCCTACGAGCAGTACTTC. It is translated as CASSPLQGLAAYEQYF.

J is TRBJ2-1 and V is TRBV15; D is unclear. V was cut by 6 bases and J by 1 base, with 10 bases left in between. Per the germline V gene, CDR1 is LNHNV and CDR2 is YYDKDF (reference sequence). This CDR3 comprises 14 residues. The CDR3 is CATRRSDSYNEQFF. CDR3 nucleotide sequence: TGTGCCACCAGAAGAAGCGATTCCTACAATGAGCAGTTCTTC.

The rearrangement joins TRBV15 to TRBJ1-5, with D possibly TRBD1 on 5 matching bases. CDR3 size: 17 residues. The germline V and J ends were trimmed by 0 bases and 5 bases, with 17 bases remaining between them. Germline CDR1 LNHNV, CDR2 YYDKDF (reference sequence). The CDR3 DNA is TGTGCCACCAGCAGAGAAAAAGCAGGGAATCGATATCAGCCCCAGCATTTT. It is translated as CATSREKAGNRYQPQHF. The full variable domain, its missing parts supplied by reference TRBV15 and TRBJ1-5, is DAMVIQNPRYQVTQFGKPVTLSCSQTLNHNVMYWYQQKSSQAPKLLFHYYDKDFNNEADTPDNFQSRRPNTSFCFLDIRSPGLGDTAMYLCATSREKAGNRYQPQHFGDGTRLSIL.

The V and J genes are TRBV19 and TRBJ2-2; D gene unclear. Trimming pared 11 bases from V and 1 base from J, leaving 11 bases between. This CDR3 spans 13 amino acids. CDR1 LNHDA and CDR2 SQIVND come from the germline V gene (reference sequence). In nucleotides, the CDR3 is TGTGCCTCTAATCACCAGAACACCGGGGAGCTGTTTTTT. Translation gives CASNHQNTGELFF. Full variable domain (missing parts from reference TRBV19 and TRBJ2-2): DGGITQSPKYLFRKEGQNVTLSCEQNLNHDAMYWYRQDPGQGLRLIYYSQIVNDFQKGDIAEGYSVSREKKESFPLTVTSAQKNPTAFYLCASNHQNTGELFFGEGSRLTVL.

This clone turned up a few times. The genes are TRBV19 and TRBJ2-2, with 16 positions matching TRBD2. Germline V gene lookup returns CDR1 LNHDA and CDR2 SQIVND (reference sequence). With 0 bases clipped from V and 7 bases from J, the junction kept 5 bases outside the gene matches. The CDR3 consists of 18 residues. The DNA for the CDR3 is TGTGCCAGTAGTATAGATCGGGGACTAGCGGGAGGGCACGGGGAGCTGTTTTTT. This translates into CASSIDRGLAGGHGELFF.

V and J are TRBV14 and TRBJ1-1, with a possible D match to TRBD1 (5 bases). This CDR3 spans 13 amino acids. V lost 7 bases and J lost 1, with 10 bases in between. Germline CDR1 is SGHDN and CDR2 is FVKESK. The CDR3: CASKSRANTEAFF. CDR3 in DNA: TGTGCCAGCAAATCCAGGGCGAACACTGAAGCTTTCTTT.

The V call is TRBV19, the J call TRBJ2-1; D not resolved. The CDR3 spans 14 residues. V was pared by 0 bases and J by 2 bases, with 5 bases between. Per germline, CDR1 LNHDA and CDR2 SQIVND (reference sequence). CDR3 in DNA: TGTGCCAGTAGTATAGATGGCACCTACAATGAGCAGTTCTTC. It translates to CASSIDGTYNEQFF.